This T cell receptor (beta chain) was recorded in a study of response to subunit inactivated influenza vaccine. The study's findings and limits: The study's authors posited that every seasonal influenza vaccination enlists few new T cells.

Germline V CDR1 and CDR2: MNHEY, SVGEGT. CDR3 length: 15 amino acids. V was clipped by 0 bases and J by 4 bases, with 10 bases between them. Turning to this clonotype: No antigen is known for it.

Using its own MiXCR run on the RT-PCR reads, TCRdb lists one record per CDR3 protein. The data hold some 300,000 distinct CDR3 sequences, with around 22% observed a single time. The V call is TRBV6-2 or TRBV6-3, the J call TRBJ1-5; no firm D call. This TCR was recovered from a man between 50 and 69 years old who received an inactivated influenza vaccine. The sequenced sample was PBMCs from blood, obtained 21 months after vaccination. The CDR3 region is CASSYSNGRNQPQHF. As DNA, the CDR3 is TGTGCCAGCAGTTACTCGAACGGCCGGAATCAGCCCCAGCATTTT.